These 23 T cell receptor beta chains came from one sample sequenced in a study of T cells in Graves' hyperthyroidism and ophthalmopathy. TCR beta CDR3 regions were amplified from RNA transcripts. An initial round of RT-PCR targeting the TCR CDR3 relied on the HTBI primer set. Each CDR3 protein is one row after TCRdb ran MiXCR on the multiplex PCR reads. Among about 700,000 distinct CDR3 sequences, 45% were seen once, and the ten largest hold approximately 7.2%. Sequencing was performed on peripheral blood or thyroid tissue (not recorded which). The receptors were sampled from an adult man with Graves' disease, either hyperthyroidism or ophthalmopathy (not recorded which).

The chain has TRBV20-1 and TRBJ2-5; 11 bases align to TRBD2. The CDR3 spans 13 residues. The germline CDR1 and CDR2 sequences are DFQATT and SNEGSKA (reference sequence). V shed 5 bases and J 7 bases; nucleotides not matched to a gene: 6. The CDR3 DNA is TGCAGTGCTGGGACTAGCGGCCCGGGGACCCAGTACTTC. It is translated as CSAGTSGPGTQYF.

V is TRBV20-1 and J is TRBJ1-3; possibly TRBD1 for D (5 bases). Germline lookup yields CDR1 DFQATT and CDR2 SNEGSKA (reference sequence). V lost 4 bases, J lost 7 bases, and 8 bases lay in between. CDR3 length: 11 amino acids. The CDR3 spells CSAMEGNTIYF. The CDR3 nucleotides read TGCAGTGCTATGGAGGGGAACACCATATATTTT.

The genes are TRBV7-8 and TRBJ1-1; TRBD1 is a possible D gene (6 bases). The V gene lost 4 bases and the J gene lost 2 bases, with 17 bases spanning the gap. The CDR3 covers 16 residues. Per the germline V gene, CDR1 is SGHVS and CDR2 is FQNEAQ. CDR3 bases: TGTGCCAGCAGCTCGCTAATTAGGACAGATAACACTGAAGCTTTCTTT. Translating it yields CASSSLIRTDNTEAFF.

The rearrangement uses TRBV20-1 and TRBJ1-1, with D perhaps matching TRBD1 (5 bases). From germline, CDR1 is DFQATT and CDR2 SNEGSKA (reference sequence). V shed 5 bases and J shed 3 bases, with 22 bases lying between them. The CDR3 length is 16 residues. DNA of the CDR3: TGCAGTGCTCTCCACCGGGGACTAGGCCTTCACACTGAAGCTTTCTTT. Translated: CSALHRGLGLHTEAFF.

This clonotype showed up just a few times. The chain couples TRBV9 to TRBJ1-1; no reliable D call. Trimming removed 4 bases at V and 5 bases at J, with 18 bases between. Looked up from germline, CDR1 is SGDLS and CDR2 is YYNGEE. The CDR3 consists of 15 residues. The CDR3: CASSPRSGVATEAFF. DNA of the CDR3: TGTGCCAGCAGCCCCCGATCCGGGGTTGCGACTGAAGCTTTCTTT.

Only a few counts were recorded for this clonotype. This sequence joins TRBV9 and TRBJ1-5; the D gene is possibly TRBD1 (5 bases). V was trimmed by 4 bases and J by 4 bases, leaving 15 bases between them. The CDR3 totals 15 residues. Germline CDR1 SGDLS, CDR2 YYNGEE. CDR3 bases: TGTGCCAGCAGCCAAGGAGAGGGGCGAAATCAGCCCCAGCATTTT. Protein: CASSQGEGRNQPQHF.

This clonotype was counted ten times or more. At one end the junction does not follow the germline gene, possibly because of a read error. The chain is built from TRBV7-7 and TRBJ2-7; D may be TRBD1 (6 bases). This CDR3 region has 14 residues. The germline gives CDR1 SSHAT, CDR2 FNYEAQ (reference sequence). The CDR3 here is CASSSRPGVGEQYF. The DNA for the CDR3 is TGTGCTAGCAGCTCCAGGCCAGGGGTTGGGGAGCAGTACTTC. The full variable domain, with the rest looked up from reference TRBV7-7 and TRBJ2-7, is GAGVSQSPRYKVTKRGQDVTLRCDPISSHATLYWYQQALGQGPEFLTYFNYEAQPDKSGLPSDRFSAERPEGSISTLTIQRTEQRDSAMYRCASSSRPGVGEQYFGPGTRLTVT.

Many counts were recorded for this clonotype. This rearrangement joins TRBV7-2 to TRBJ1-4, with D possibly being TRBD1 (5 bases). CDR3 size: 14 residues. Trimming cost V 1 base and J 3 bases, with 6 bases left between them. From germline, CDR1 is SGHTA and CDR2 FQGNSA. The CDR3 spells CASSLVTANEKLFF. The CDR3 nucleotides read TGTGCCAGCAGCTTAGTGACAGCTAATGAAAAACTGTTTTTT.

A remark on this clonotype: The junction departs from germline at one end; a sequencing error may be responsible. The rearrangement joins TRBV6-6 to TRBJ2-5, with a weak D call TRBD2 (5 bases). The CDR3 sequence is 12 residues long. From germline, CDR1 is MNHNY and CDR2 SVGAGI (reference sequence). The CDR3 DNA sequence: TGTGCCAGCAGTTTCTTTAGCGCGCCCGGGGACTTC. Amino acids: CASSFFSAPGDF.

The rearrangement links TRBV29-1 to TRBJ1-2; D is uncertain. Germline V gene lookup returns CDR1 SQVTM and CDR2 ANQGSEA. The CDR3 runs to 16 residues. V lost 8 bases and J 0 bases, leaving 22 bases between the germline ends. CDR3 sequence reads: CSPSLRARPSNYGYTF. CDR3 DNA sequence: TGCAGCCCTAGTCTTAGGGCCAGACCGTCTAACTATGGCTACACCTTC. Looking up the rest from reference TRBV29-1 and TRBJ1-2 gives the full variable domain: SAVISQKPSRDICQRGTSLTIQCQVDSQVTMMFWYRQQPGQSLTLIATANQGSEATYESGFVIDKFPISRPNLTFSTLTVSNMSPEDSSIYLCSPSLRARPSNYGYTFGSGTRLTVV.

The rearrangement joins TRBV20-1 to TRBJ1-2, with D perhaps TRBD1 (5 bases). CDR1 and CDR2 (germline): DFQATT, SNEGSKA (reference sequence). V lost 6 bases to trimming and J lost 4 bases, with 12 bases between them. CDR3 size: 12 residues. CDR3 nucleotides: TGCAGTGCCTCTACAGGCGGCTATGGCTACACCTTC. This gives the protein CSASTGGYGYTF.

This clonotype showed up just a few times. The V call is TRBV20-1, the J call TRBJ2-7; 9 positions match TRBD2. Germline V gene data show CDR1 as DFQATT and CDR2 as SNEGSKA (reference sequence). Trimming at V came to 0 bases and at J to 3 bases, leaving 6 bases not matched to a gene. The CDR3 is 15 amino acids. The CDR3 coding sequence is TGCAGTGCTAGAGATCGGAGAGCGGGGGGCTACGAGCAGTACTTC. This sequence encodes CSARDRRAGGYEQYF.

The V gene is TRBV6-5, the J gene TRBJ2-7, with 7 positions matching TRBD2. Germline-derived CDR1 and CDR2 are MNHEY and SVGAGI. CDR3 length: 16 amino acids. J was trimmed by 0 bases and V by 0 bases; bases with no gene match: 5. CDR3 region: CASSYSGGRDSYEQYF. The DNA for the CDR3 is TGTGCCAGCAGTTACTCGGGCGGGAGAGACTCCTACGAGCAGTACTTC.

The V and J genes are TRBV2 and TRBJ1-2; 9 bases match TRBD1. CDR3 length: 13 amino acids. The V and J ends lost 6 bases and 8 bases, in that order; junction bases with no gene match: 7. The germline CDR1 and CDR2 sequences are SNHLY and FYNNEI. CDR3 in DNA: TGTGCCAGCAGGACGCCCACAGGGGGCGGCTACACCTTC. Amino acids: CASRTPTGGGYTF.

The V and J genes are TRBV7-2 and TRBJ2-5, with 10 bases identical to TRBD1. V dropped 7 bases and J dropped 4; count of bases not matched to a gene: 12. The germline V gene has CDR1 SGHTA and CDR2 FQGNSA. The CDR3 length is 16 residues. CDR3 sequence: CASTLPSWTGGETQYF. The CDR3, as DNA: TGTGCCAGCACCCTCCCTAGTTGGACAGGGGGAGAGACCCAGTACTTC.

This clonotype was observed at least ten times. CDR3 DNA: TGTGCCAGCAGCCAACTAGCGGCCGTCCAAGAGACCCAGTACTTC. Protein: CASSQLAAVQETQYF. This chain connects TRBV12-3 or TRBV12-4 to TRBJ2-5; 8 positions agree with TRBD2. This CDR3 has 15 amino acids. The V gene end was trimmed by 6 bases and the J gene end by 1 base; junction bases not matched to a gene: 7.

J is TRBJ2-7 and V is TRBV7-8; a possible D gene is TRBD2 (5 bases). Trimming stripped 3 bases from V and 6 bases from J, with 18 bases between. This CDR3 spans 15 amino acids. Germline loops: CDR1 SGHVS, CDR2 FQNEAQ. CDR3 residues: CASSFLNLAIAEQYF. The CDR3 DNA reads TGTGCCAGCAGCTTTTTGAACTTAGCGATCGCCGAGCAGTACTTC.

In nucleotides, the CDR3 is TGTGCCATCAGCAGAGACAGGGGTGGCAATCAGCCCCAGCATTTT. This codes for CAISRDRGGNQPQHF. This sequence joins TRBV10-3 and TRBJ1-5, with 8 positions matching TRBD1. Germline CDR1 ENHRY, CDR2 SYGVKD. This CDR3 comprises 15 residues. V lost 6 bases, J lost 2 bases, and 6 bases stayed unmatched.

This clonotype was seen a few times. The genes are TRBV6-5 and TRBJ1-5, with 7 nucleotides matching TRBD1. The CDR3 sequence is 15 residues long. Germline trimming cut 2 bases from V and 6 bases from J; bases unmatched to any gene: 7. Germline V lookup: CDR1 MNHEY, CDR2 SVGAGI. The CDR3 sequence is CASSYGTGVGQPQHF. The DNA of the CDR3 is TGTGCCAGCAGTTACGGAACAGGGGTAGGTCAGCCCCAGCATTTT.

This clonotype was seen at least ten times. This chain joins TRBV11-2 and TRBJ1-6, with 9 bases lining up with TRBD1. Germline loops: CDR1 SGHAT, CDR2 FQNNGV. This CDR3 contains 14 residues. V lost 5 bases and J lost 11; bases outside the gene matches: 7. CDR3 sequence reads: CASSLGDRAPPLHF. CDR3 sequence (DNA): TGTGCCAGCAGCCTAGGGGACAGGGCCCCACCCCTCCACTTT. The full variable domain, with the rest looked up from reference TRBV11-2 and TRBJ1-6, is EAGVAQSPRYKIIEKRQSVAFWCNPISGHATLYWYQQILGQGPKLLIQFQNNGVVDDSQLPKDRFSAERLKGVDSTLKIQPAKLEDSAVYLCASSLGDRAPPLHFGNGTRLTVT.

This clonotype was recorded many times. The chain links TRBV2 to TRBJ1-2; D remains ambiguous. The V and J ends lost 5 bases and 7 bases respectively, with 11 bases between them. The CDR3 runs 12 residues. Germline values: CDR1 SNHLY, CDR2 FYNNEI. CDR3 in amino acids: CASSTGYFGYTF. The CDR3 nucleotides read TGTGCCAGCAGTACGGGATACTTTGGCTACACCTTC.

This rearrangement joins TRBV5-1 to TRBJ1-3; 7 bases line up with TRBD1. V lost 5 bases to trimming and J lost 0 bases; unmatched junction nucleotides: 5. Germline CDR1 SGHRS, CDR2 YFSETQ. CDR3 size: 15 residues. This CDR3 reads CASRPGTDSGNTIYF. CDR3 sequence (DNA): TGCGCCAGCAGGCCCGGGACAGACTCTGGAAACACCATATATTTT.

This clonotype was counted a few times. The V call is TRBV25-1, the J call TRBJ1-3, with 9 bases lining up with TRBD1. CDR1 MGHDK and CDR2 SYGVNS come from the germline V gene. The CDR3 totals 14 residues. The V segment lost 6 bases and the J segment 9 bases; nucleotides outside the gene matches: 9. CDR3 loop: CASRDRGSRSTIYF. CDR3 sequence (DNA): TGTGCCAGCAGGGACAGGGGTAGCCGAAGCACCATATATTTT.